This T cell receptor beta chain appears in the sequencing data of a study of T cell changes during pregnancy in multiple sclerosis. Germline V lookup: CDR1 MNHEY, CDR2 SMNVEV (reference sequence). The CDR3 totals 12 residues. Trimming left V 8 bases short and J 0 bases short, with 6 bases between. For this clone: Other DNA sequences in the same sample also yield this CDR3.

Assay: immunoSEQ multiplex PCR; the TCRdb copy retains only in-frame clones and omits some. The table shows tens of thousands of clones, with nearly 95% occurring only once. Material: CD4+ T cells from peripheral blood mononuclear cells, obtained after pregnancy. This clonotype originated in a female donor in good health, enrolled as a control in a pregnancy study. The rearrangement joins TRBV27 to TRBJ2-3, with D tentatively TRBD2 (5 bases). The CDR3 nucleotides read TGTGCCAGCCGGACTAGCACAGATACGCAGTATTTT. It codes for CASRTSTDTQYF.